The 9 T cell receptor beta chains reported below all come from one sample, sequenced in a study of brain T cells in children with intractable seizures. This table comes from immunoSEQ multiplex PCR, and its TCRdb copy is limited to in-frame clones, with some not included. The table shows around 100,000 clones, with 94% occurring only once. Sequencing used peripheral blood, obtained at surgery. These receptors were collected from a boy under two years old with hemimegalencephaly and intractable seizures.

CDR3 in DNA: TGCGCCAGCAGCCAAGATCGGGCGGAATACAATGAGCAGTTCTTC. The encoded protein is CASSQDRAEYNEQFF. This chain links TRBV4-1 with TRBJ2-1; no definite D call. Germline-derived CDR1 and CDR2 are MGHRA and YSYEKL. V gave up 0 bases and J gave up 4 bases, with 10 bases separating them. The CDR3 runs 15 residues.

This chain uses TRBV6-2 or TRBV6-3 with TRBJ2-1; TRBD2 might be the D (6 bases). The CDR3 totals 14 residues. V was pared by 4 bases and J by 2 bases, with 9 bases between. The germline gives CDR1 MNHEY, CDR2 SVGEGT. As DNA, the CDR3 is TGTGCCAGCAGTTGGGCTAGCGCCTACAATGAGCAGTTCTTC. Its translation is CASSWASAYNEQFF.

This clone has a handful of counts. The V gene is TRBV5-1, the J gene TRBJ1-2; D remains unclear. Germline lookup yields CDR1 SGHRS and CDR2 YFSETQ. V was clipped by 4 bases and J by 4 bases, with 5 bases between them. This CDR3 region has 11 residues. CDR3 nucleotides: TGCGCCAGCAGCGAGGGCTATGGCTACACCTTC. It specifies CASSEGYGYTF.

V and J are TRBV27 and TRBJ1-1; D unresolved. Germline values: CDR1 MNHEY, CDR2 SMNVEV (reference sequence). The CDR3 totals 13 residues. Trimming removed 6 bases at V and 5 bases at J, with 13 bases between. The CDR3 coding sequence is TGTGCCAGCAGCCCAAACCTGGGGACTGAAGCTTTCTTT. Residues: CASSPNLGTEAFF.

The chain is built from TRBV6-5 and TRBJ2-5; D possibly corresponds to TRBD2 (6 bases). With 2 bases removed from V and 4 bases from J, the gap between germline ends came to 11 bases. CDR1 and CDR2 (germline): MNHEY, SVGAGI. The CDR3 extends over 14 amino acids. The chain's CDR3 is CASSYAQGGETQYF. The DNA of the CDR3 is TGTGCCAGCAGTTACGCCCAGGGAGGAGAGACCCAGTACTTC.

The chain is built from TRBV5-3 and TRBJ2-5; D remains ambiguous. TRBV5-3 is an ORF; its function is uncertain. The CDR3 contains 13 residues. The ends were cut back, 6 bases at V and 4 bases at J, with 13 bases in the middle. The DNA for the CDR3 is TGTGCCAGAACTCTGCCCCCAAGAGAGACCCAGTACTTC. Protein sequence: CARTLPPRETQYF.

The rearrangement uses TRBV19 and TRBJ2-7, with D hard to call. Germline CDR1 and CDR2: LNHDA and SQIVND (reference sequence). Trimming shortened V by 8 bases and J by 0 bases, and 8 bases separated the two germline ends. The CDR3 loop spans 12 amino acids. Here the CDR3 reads CASSGVSYEQYF. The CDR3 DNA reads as TGTGCCAGTTCTGGGGTCTCCTACGAGCAGTACTTC.

The CDR3 DNA reads TGTGCCAGCAGTTTATGGTTGGTAGCCCTCGATCAGCCCCAGCATTTT. It is translated as CASSLWLVALDQPQHF. The chain links TRBV28 to TRBJ1-5, with D uncertain. The CDR3 runs 16 residues. Germline CDR1 MDHEN, CDR2 SYDVKM. The V end lost 0 bases, the J end lost 5 bases, and 14 bases lay between the germline ends. Supplemented by reference TRBV28 and TRBJ1-5, the full variable domain reads DVKVTQSSRYLVKRTGEKVFLECVQDMDHENMFWYRQDPGLGLRLIYFSYDVKMKEKGDIPEGYSVSREKKERFSLILESASTNQTSMYLCASSLWLVALDQPQHFGDGTRLSIL.

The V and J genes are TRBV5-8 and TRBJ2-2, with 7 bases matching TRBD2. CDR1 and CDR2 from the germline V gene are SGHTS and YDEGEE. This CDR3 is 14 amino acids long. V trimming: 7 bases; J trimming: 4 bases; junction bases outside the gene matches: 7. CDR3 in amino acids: CASWWLAVTGELFF. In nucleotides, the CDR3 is TGTGCCAGCTGGTGGCTAGCGGTCACCGGGGAGCTGTTTTTT.